The following is a TCR beta chain sequence with its context. The sample originates from a study of blood T cell repertoires in COVID-19. About the research overall: Sources were T cells, B-cell-depleted T cells, or PBMCs; the material itself was cDNA or gDNA.

The V and J ends lost 2 bases and 8 bases, in that order; junction bases with no gene match: 1. The CDR3 has 14 amino acids. CDR1 is SGHAT and CDR2 is FQNNGV in the germline V gene. Sequenced by immunoSEQ multiplex PCR; TCRdb stores in-frame clones only, minus some. Among tens of thousands of clones, roughly four fifths were seen once, and the ten largest hold 1.2%. The chain employs TRBV11-2 and TRBJ1-6; 9 nucleotides match TRBD1. The TCR comes from a woman older than 75 with acute or convalescent COVID-19. Sequences were obtained from peripheral blood. As DNA, the CDR3 is TGTGCCAGCAGCTTACGGGACAGGGATTCACCCCTCCACTTT. It codes for CASSLRDRDSPLHF.